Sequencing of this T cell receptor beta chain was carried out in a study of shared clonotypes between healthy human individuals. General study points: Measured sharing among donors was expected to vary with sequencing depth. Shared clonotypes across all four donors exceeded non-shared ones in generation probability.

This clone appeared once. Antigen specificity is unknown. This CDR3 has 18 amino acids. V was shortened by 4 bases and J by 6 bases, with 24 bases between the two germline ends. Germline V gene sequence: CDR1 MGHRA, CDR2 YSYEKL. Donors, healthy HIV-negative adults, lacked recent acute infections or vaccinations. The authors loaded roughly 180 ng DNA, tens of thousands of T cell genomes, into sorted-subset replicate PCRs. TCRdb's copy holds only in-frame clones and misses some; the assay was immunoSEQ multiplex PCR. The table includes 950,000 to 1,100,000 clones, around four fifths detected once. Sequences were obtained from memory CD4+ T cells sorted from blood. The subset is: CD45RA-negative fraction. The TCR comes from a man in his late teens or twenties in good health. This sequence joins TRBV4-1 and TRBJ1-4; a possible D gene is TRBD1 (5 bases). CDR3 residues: CASSPRGPGEISYEKLFF. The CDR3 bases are TGCGCCAGCAGCCCCCGGGGTCCGGGGGAGATCTCCTATGAAAAACTGTTTTTT.